The TCR beta chain under discussion was sequenced for a study of T cell responses to AZD1222 COVID-19 vaccine. Study-wide results and limits: Reportedly, nearly half of unique spike TCRs recognized epitopes outside B.1.351/B.1.1.7 mutations.

V lost 0 bases, J lost 5 bases, and 11 bases lay in between. The CDR3 covers 14 residues. Germline assignment: CDR1 SGHRS and CDR2 YFSETQ. In this sample, this clone turned up a few times. The antigen is undetermined. The method was immunoSEQ multiplex PCR; TCRdb's version includes in-frame clones alone and lacks a portion of them. The sample comprises approximately 82,000 clones, roughly nine tenths of which are singletons, and about 5.2% rests with the top ten. This chain uses TRBV5-1 with TRBJ1-1; weak D call: TRBD1 (5 bases). Sequencing used peripheral blood, obtained on day 0 of AZD1222 vaccination. The origin of this receptor is an adult in good health. The CDR3 sequence: CASSLAGASTEAFF. The CDR3 nucleotides read TGCGCCAGCAGCTTGGCCGGGGCATCAACTGAAGCTTTCTTT.